This entry is about one T cell receptor beta chain. Its cognate antigen is unknown. This specimen comes from a study of cytomegalovirus exposure and HLA in healthy donors. In the study overall: An earlier analysis identified 120 million or so unique TCR beta sequences in 170 million or so T cells. The study, taken as a whole, reports: It was assumed in the presence/absence analyses that sequencing depth was roughly uniform across donors. Later analysis indicated greater clonal expansion among HLA-associated TCR beta chains than among equally common other chains. Versus the roughly 670-donor mean, an Asian-associated ancestry cluster reportedly showed fewer N-insertions in a later analysis.

The PCR employed 60 Vbeta primers together with 13 Jbeta primers. TCRdb's table, derived via immunoSEQ multiplex PCR, lists solely in-frame clones and lacks some. Among 90,000 to 140,000 clones listed, over 70% were seen once. Germline V CDR1 and CDR2: LGHNA, YNFKEQ. V lost 1 base and J lost 6, with 9 bases in between. The CDR3 length is 13 residues. The receptor comes from a man in his forties in good health and CMV-seronegative. The sequencing input was PBMCs. The V and J genes are TRBV4-2 and TRBJ1-1; D not certain. The CDR3 coding sequence is TGTGCCAGCAGCCAAGTAGGAGTTCCTGAAGCTTTCTTT. Its translation is CASSQVGVPEAFF.